A single sample is the source of the 20 T cell receptor beta chains below, sequenced in a study of CD8+CD57+ T cells in acquired aplastic anemia. The TCR beta profiling, which covered VDJ combination and CDR3 sequence, was carried out using genomic DNA as the template. TCRdb ran MiXCR on the reads and lists one entry per CDR3 protein. This sample has hundreds of thousands of distinct CDR3 sequences, with around 32% found just once. Flow cytometry had shown expanded CD8+CD57+ cells in the patients chosen for sequencing. The specimen sequenced was sorted CD4+, CD8+, or CD8+CD57+ T cells (not recorded which) from PBMCs. These receptor sequences come from a human donor with aplastic anemia.

The rearrangement links TRBV4-3 to TRBJ2-7; 7 bases map to TRBD2. This CDR3 has 15 residues. CDR1 and CDR2 from the germline V gene are LGHNA and YSLEER. Trimming took 6 bases from V and 1 from J; bases not matched to a gene: 9. CDR3 bases: TGCGCCAGCAGTCACGTGTTTAGCGGGTCCTACGAGCAGTACTTC. Protein sequence: CASSHVFSGSYEQYF.

This clonotype was seen many times. The chain combines TRBV2 with TRBJ2-1, with 9 bases that match TRBD2. Germline V gene lookup returns CDR1 SNHLY and CDR2 FYNNEI. V lost 8 bases, J lost 10 bases, and 12 bases stayed unmatched. The CDR3 totals 14 residues. CDR3 protein: CASEKTSGSIEQFF. CDR3 bases: TGTGCCAGCGAGAAGACTAGCGGCTCTATCGAGCAGTTCTTC.

The CDR3 coding sequence is TGTGCCAGCAGCTTTGTGGCCCGGGCAGCCTATGGCTACACCTTC. Protein product: CASSFVARAAYGYTF. V and J are TRBV7-9 and TRBJ1-2; D gene ambiguous. This CDR3 region has 15 residues. The V gene lost 3 bases and the J gene lost 4 bases, with 15 bases spanning the gap. Germline V lookup: CDR1 SEHNR, CDR2 FQNEAQ (reference sequence).

This rearrangement joins TRBV10-3 to TRBJ1-6; 8 bases match TRBD1. The CDR3 is 15 residues long. From germline, CDR1 is ENHRY and CDR2 SYGVKD. V shed 5 bases and J 9 bases; nucleotides not matched to a gene: 9. CDR3 loop: CAISKRQGTISPLHF. The CDR3 nucleotides read TGTGCCATCAGTAAACGACAGGGGACGATTTCACCCCTCCACTTT.

This clonotype was counted at least ten times. The CDR3 spells CASSLNRGDSPLHF. The CDR3 coding sequence is TGTGCCAGCAGCTTGAACAGGGGTGATTCACCCCTCCACTTT. The rearrangement uses TRBV13 and TRBJ1-6; TRBD1 agrees at 7 bases. CDR3 length: 14 residues. Germline lookup yields CDR1 PRHDT and CDR2 FYEKMQ (reference sequence). The junction had 4 bases not matched to a gene; V was cut back by 3 bases and J by 8 bases.

This clonotype occurred many times. The V gene is TRBV20-1, the J gene TRBJ1-5; TRBD1 might be the D (5 bases). Germline CDR1 is DFQATT and CDR2 is SNEGSKA (reference sequence). Trimming removed 4 bases at V and 2 bases at J, with 9 bases between. The CDR3 runs 13 residues. The CDR3 protein is CSANLGGNQPQHF. As DNA, the CDR3 is TGCAGTGCTAACCTAGGGGGCAATCAGCCCCAGCATTTT.

This clonotype was recorded many times. V gene TRBV10-2 combines with J gene TRBJ2-7, with a weak D call TRBD1 (6 bases). The CDR3 extends over 14 amino acids. The germline CDR1 and CDR2 sequences are WSHSY and SAAADI. Deletions cut 2 bases from V and 3 bases from J, with 11 bases between. The CDR3 protein is CASSEATGYYEQYF. CDR3 in DNA: TGCGCCAGCAGTGAGGCAACAGGGTACTACGAGCAGTACTTC.

In this sample, this clonotype turned up many times. The chain uses TRBV20-1 and TRBJ2-5; unclear D gene. Trimming shortened V by 3 bases and J by 5 bases, and 10 bases separated the two germline ends. The V gene's germline CDR1 is DFQATT and CDR2 SNEGSKA (reference sequence). This CDR3 comprises 12 residues. The CDR3 DNA follows: TGCAGTGCTAGTTCGTCTTCGGAGACCCAGTACTTC. Its translation: CSASSSSETQYF.

The rearrangement links TRBV11-2 to TRBJ2-2; 12 bases are shared with TRBD2. The CDR3 totals 17 residues. The germline V gene encodes CDR1 SGHAT and CDR2 FQNNGV. Trimming removed 6 bases from V and 3 bases from J; junction bases left unmatched: 8. In nucleotides, the CDR3 is TGTGCCAGCAGAGAGGGACTAGCGGGTTACGACACCGGGGAGCTGTTTTTT. Translation: CASREGLAGYDTGELFF.

This clonotype was observed many times. The rearrangement uses TRBV5-1 and TRBJ1-5; 7 bases are shared with TRBD1. CDR1 and CDR2 (germline): SGHRS, YFSETQ. The CDR3 is made up of 15 amino acids. Trimming took 4 bases from V and 0 from J; bases not matched to a gene: 4. For the CDR3, the DNA is TGCGCCAGCAGCGCCACAGGGGATAGCAATCAGCCCCAGCATTTT. Translated: CASSATGDSNQPQHF.

V and J are TRBV6-2 or TRBV6-3 and TRBJ1-4; D is uncertain. V dropped 0 bases and J dropped 5 bases, with 10 bases sitting between them. The CDR3 is made up of 15 amino acids. Germline V gives CDR1 MNHEY, CDR2 SVGEGT. CDR3 nucleotides: TGTGCCAGCAGTTACTCCGGGAGTTTGAATGAAAAACTGTTTTTT. Translated: CASSYSGSLNEKLFF.

The chain joins TRBV2 to TRBJ1-2; tentative D call: TRBD1 (6 bases). Trimming pared 5 bases from V and 4 bases from J, leaving 14 bases between. The CDR3 is made up of 14 amino acids. CDR1 and CDR2 (germline): SNHLY, FYNNEI. The CDR3 loop reads CASSFRQASYGYTF. The CDR3 DNA sequence: TGTGCCAGCAGTTTCAGACAGGCTTCCTATGGCTACACCTTC.

This CDR3 reads CASSLGTGSPLHF. In nucleotides, the CDR3 is TGTGCCAGCAGCTTGGGAACCGGGTCGCCCCTCCACTTT. This chain links TRBV5-4 with TRBJ1-6; D uncertain. Germline values: CDR1 SGHNT, CDR2 YYREEE (reference sequence). The CDR3 spans 13 residues. V lost 0 bases and J 13 bases, leaving 11 bases between the germline ends.

Comments on this clonotype: This may stem from a read error, because a much larger clone lies one nucleotide away. The chain recombines TRBV10-3 with TRBJ2-3; a weak D match, TRBD2 (6 bases). V lost 10 bases and J lost 1, with 12 bases in between. CDR1 is ENHRY and CDR2 is SYGVKD in the germline V gene. CDR3 length: 13 amino acids. The CDR3 nucleotides read TGTGCCACCACGCGCGGGGGCACAGATACGCAGTATTTT. It specifies CATTRGGTDTQYF.

The chain has TRBV2 and TRBJ2-5, with D unresolved. The CDR3 contains 14 residues. V lost 1 base, J lost 5 bases, and 11 bases lay in between. Germline V gives CDR1 SNHLY, CDR2 FYNNEI. CDR3 bases: TGTGCCAGCAGTGAAGGGCGAAGACGGGAGACCCAGTACTTC. Translated: CASSEGRRRETQYF.

In regard to this clonotype: One end of the junction does not line up with germline, which may come from a read error. The chain recombines TRBV5-1 with TRBJ1-4; D uncertain. The CDR3 consists of 15 residues. Per germline, CDR1 SGHRS and CDR2 YFSETQ. The CDR3 sequence: CASSLGRQLNEKLFF. CDR3 nucleotide sequence: TGCGCCAGCAGCTTGGGACGTCAGCTGAATGAAAAACTATTTTTT.

This clonotype was counted ten times or more. The chain joins TRBV15 to TRBJ2-7; perhaps TRBD1 as D (6 bases). V was trimmed by 6 bases and J by 3 bases, leaving 12 bases between them. There are 13 residues in the CDR3. Per germline, CDR1 LNHNV and CDR2 YYDKDF (reference sequence). The CDR3 spells CATSPGHDYEQYF. The CDR3 DNA reads as TGTGCCACCAGTCCGGGACACGACTACGAGCAGTACTTC.

The table lists this clonotype with many counts. The CDR3 nucleotides read TGCAGCGTAGGAAGGCGCCAGGGGAGAGGGCAAGAGACCCAGTACTTC. Its protein product is CSVGRRQGRGQETQYF. This sequence joins TRBV29-1 and TRBJ2-5, with D perhaps matching TRBD1 (6 bases). The V gene's germline CDR1 is SQVTM and CDR2 ANQGSEA. The CDR3 loop spans 16 amino acids. Trimming stripped 6 bases from V and 2 bases from J, with 22 bases between.

This clonotype has a count of ten or more. The chain uses TRBV7-6 and TRBJ2-5; TRBD2 aligns across 7 bases. CDR1 is SGHVS, CDR2 FNYEAQ, per germline. The CDR3 spans 14 residues. V shed 5 bases and J 4 bases; nucleotides not matched to a gene: 7. The CDR3 DNA is TGTGCCAGCAGCCAAGGACTAGGCGGAGAGACCCAGTACTTC. Its translation: CASSQGLGGETQYF. Together with reference TRBV7-6 and TRBJ2-5, the CDR3 gives the full variable domain: GAGVSQSPRYKVTKRGQDVALRCDPISGHVSLYWYRQALGQGPEFLTYFNYEAQQDKSGLPNDRFSAERPEGSISTLTIQRTEQRDSAMYRCASSQGLGGETQYFGPGTRLLVL.

The V gene is TRBV29-1, the J gene TRBJ1-2; 8 bases match TRBD1. Germline V CDR1 and CDR2: SQVTM, ANQGSEA. J was trimmed by 3 bases and V by 3 bases; bases with no gene match: 6. The CDR3 totals 14 residues. The CDR3 bases are TGCAGCGTTGACCAGGGGGCAGGGGACTATGGCTACACCTTC. This encodes CSVDQGAGDYGYTF.